The sequence of this TCR beta chain was determined in a study of OX40 agonist ivuxolimab in advanced cancers. The length of the CDR3 is 15 residues. V shed 5 bases and J 3 bases; nucleotides not matched to a gene: 7. Germline V gene lookup returns CDR1 SEHNR and CDR2 FQNEAQ (reference sequence). Using immunoSEQ multiplex PCR, the repertoire was profiled, and TCRdb retains in-frame clones only, with some absent. The sample lists about 23,000 clones; about 75% were seen once. Material: CD4+ or CD8+ T cells sorted from blood, obtained in a trial of the OX40 agonist ivuxolimab. The rearrangement joins TRBV7-9 to TRBJ2-7, with 10 nucleotides matching TRBD1. The origin of this receptor is an adult with an advanced solid tumor such as melanoma, head and neck, liver or kidney cancer. The DNA for the CDR3 is TGTGCCAGCAGCGGGACGGGACAGGGGAGCTACGAGCAGTACTTC. Residues: CASSGTGQGSYEQYF.